This TCR beta chain was obtained from a study of blood T cell repertoires in COVID-19. The overall study: The United States, Italy and Spain were the sources of the acute and convalescent COVID-19 samples.

How the authors handled the data: Scientists estimated how many nucleated cells there were by amplifying reference gene primers. Generated by immunoSEQ multiplex PCR, the TCRdb table keeps only in-frame clones and is missing some. Clonal size and the V and J genes are those of that table, whereas D and trimming came from the DNA. The sample comprises around 77,000 clones, over 80% of which are singletons, and approximately 18% rests with the top ten. Germline trimming cut 2 bases from V and 8 bases from J; bases unmatched to any gene: 8. Per the germline V gene, CDR1 is SNHLY and CDR2 is FYNNEI. The CDR3 spans 15 residues.

The sequence came from a human donor in a cohort sampled during active COVID-19. The V and J genes are TRBV2 and TRBJ2-1; 8 nucleotides line up with TRBD2. What was sequenced was peripheral blood. CDR3 coding DNA: TGTGCCAGCAGTGAACCCAGCGGGGGAAGGGATGAGCAGTTCTTC. Its protein product is CASSEPSGGRDEQFF.